The 24 T cell receptor beta chains reported below all come from one sample, sequenced in a study of long-term antiretroviral therapy in people with HIV. Version v3.0 of the immunoSEQ assay ran at survey level. TCRdb's table, derived via immunoSEQ multiplex PCR, lists solely in-frame clones and lacks some. The data hold about 24,000 clones, with 90% to 95% observed a single time. Sequencing was performed on unsorted PBMCs, taken about 5 years after starting antiretroviral therapy. These receptors all stem from a woman aged 50 to 65 with HIV.

This sequence joins TRBV7-2 and TRBJ1-1; no clear D gene. V was clipped by 3 bases and J by 10 bases, with 15 bases between them. The CDR3 extends over 13 amino acids. Germline V lookup: CDR1 SGHTA, CDR2 FQGNSA. CDR3 region: CASSLGIGKLAFF. In DNA form, the CDR3 reads TGTGCCAGCAGCTTGGGGATTGGGAAGTTAGCTTTCTTT. Complete variable domain (other parts from reference TRBV7-2 and TRBJ1-1): GAGVSQSPSNKVTEKGKDVELRCDPISGHTALYWYRQSLGQGLEFLIYFQGNSAPDKSGLPSDRFSAERTGGSVSTLTIQRTQQEDSAVYLCASSLGIGKLAFFGQGTRLTVV.

This clone was observed once. This chain links TRBV9 with TRBJ1-2, with 9 bases matching TRBD1. V lost 4 bases to trimming and J lost 7 bases; unmatched junction nucleotides: 5. The germline gives CDR1 SGDLS, CDR2 YYNGEE. The CDR3 sequence is 13 residues long. Written as DNA, the CDR3 is TGTGCCAGCAGCTTGACAGGGGGAATTGGCTACACCTTC. It translates to CASSLTGGIGYTF.

V usage is TRBV2 and J usage is TRBJ2-3; the D gene is possibly TRBD1 (6 bases). Between the trimmed V and J ends, which lost 6 bases and 1 base, there was a span of 11 bases. This CDR3 is 14 amino acids long. Germline CDR1 and CDR2: SNHLY and FYNNEI. CDR3 region: CASRGALGTDTQYF. The DNA for the CDR3 is TGTGCCAGCAGGGGGGCCCTGGGCACAGATACGCAGTATTTT.

The chain employs TRBV5-1 and TRBJ2-7; D might be TRBD1 or TRBD2, each matching 5 bases. Germline V gives CDR1 SGHRS, CDR2 YFSETQ. The CDR3 is 16 amino acids. V was cut by 0 bases and J by 2 bases, with 15 bases left in between. Here the CDR3 reads CASSLAPQGVTYEQYF. The CDR3 bases are TGCGCCAGCAGCTTGGCCCCCCAGGGAGTTACCTACGAGCAGTACTTC.

V and J are TRBV27 and TRBJ2-7; the D gene could be TRBD1 or TRBD2 (6 bases each). The CDR3 is 13 amino acids. The germline V gene encodes CDR1 MNHEY and CDR2 SMNVEV (reference sequence). V was pared by 11 bases and J by 3 bases, with 17 bases between. The CDR3 is CAAGGGRIYEQYF. The CDR3 nucleotides are TGTGCCGCAGGAGGGGGGAGAATCTACGAGCAGTACTTC.

The chain carries TRBV7-2 and TRBJ2-6, with TRBD1 as a possible D gene (5 bases). Trimming stripped 4 bases from V and 13 bases from J, with 17 bases between. CDR3 length equals 14 residues. In germline, CDR1 is SGHTA, CDR2 FQGNSA. CDR3 region: CASSSQGSVDVLTF. Written as DNA, the CDR3 is TGTGCCAGCAGCTCCCAGGGTAGTGTCGATGTCCTGACTTTC. The complete variable domain, with remaining parts taken from reference TRBV7-2 and TRBJ2-6, reads GAGVSQSPSNKVTEKGKDVELRCDPISGHTALYWYRQSLGQGLEFLIYFQGNSAPDKSGLPSDRFSAERTGGSVSTLTIQRTQQEDSAVYLCASSSQGSVDVLTFGAGSRLTVL.

The chain carries TRBV4-2 and TRBJ2-2, with a possible D match to TRBD2 (5 bases). Per the germline V gene, CDR1 is LGHNA and CDR2 is YNFKEQ. The V end was cut by 0 bases, the J end by 7 bases, with 9 bases between. CDR3 length equals 14 residues. CDR3 residues: CASSQDVGSGELFF. In DNA form, the CDR3 reads TGTGCCAGCAGCCAAGATGTAGGGAGCGGGGAGCTGTTTTTT.

V usage is TRBV10-3 and J usage is TRBJ2-1; 9 bases agree with TRBD1. Germline loops: CDR1 ENHRY, CDR2 SYGVKD. J gave up 4 bases and V 2 bases, and 3 bases lay outside the gene matches. This CDR3 contains 15 residues. CDR3 protein: CAISEGTGRYNEQFF. In DNA form, the CDR3 reads TGTGCCATCAGTGAGGGGACAGGGCGGTACAATGAGCAGTTCTTC.

The chain has TRBV7-2 and TRBJ1-5; D possibly corresponds to TRBD1 (5 bases). From germline, CDR1 is SGHTA and CDR2 FQGNSA. The ends were cut back, 5 bases at V and 5 bases at J, with 13 bases in the middle. The CDR3 is 14 residues long. CDR3 bases: TGTGCCAGCAGCCCGCAGGGTGGGGATCAGCCCCAGCATTTT. Encoded protein: CASSPQGGDQPQHF. Together with reference TRBV7-2 and TRBJ1-5, the CDR3 gives the full variable domain: GAGVSQSPSNKVTEKGKDVELRCDPISGHTALYWYRQSLGQGLEFLIYFQGNSAPDKSGLPSDRFSAERTGGSVSTLTIQRTQQEDSAVYLCASSPQGGDQPQHFGDGTRLSIL.

V and J are TRBV28 and TRBJ1-4; D perhaps matches TRBD1 (5 bases). Germline V gene data show CDR1 as MDHEN and CDR2 as SYDVKM. The CDR3 is made up of 14 amino acids. V dropped 8 bases and J dropped 8 bases, with 18 bases sitting between them. CDR3 residues: CASQDGTAGEKLFF. DNA of the CDR3: TGTGCCAGCCAAGACGGGACGGCGGGGGAAAAACTGTTTTTT.

V usage is TRBV4-1 and J usage is TRBJ1-4; D not resolved. CDR1 is MGHRA and CDR2 is YSYEKL in the germline V gene. The CDR3 spans 16 residues. Trimming removed 1 base at V and 0 bases at J, with 9 bases between. The DNA for the CDR3 is TGCGCCAGCAGCCAAGGCCAGCTGACAACTAATGAAAAACTGTTTTTT. It is translated as CASSQGQLTTNEKLFF.

The chain employs TRBV6-5 and TRBJ1-5, with D uncertain. The germline V gene has CDR1 MNHEY and CDR2 SVGAGI. The CDR3 consists of 14 residues. Between the trimmed V and J ends, which lost 2 bases and 4 bases, there was a span of 9 bases. This CDR3 reads CASSYRVRNQPQHF. The CDR3 coding sequence is TGTGCCAGCAGTTACAGGGTAAGGAATCAGCCCCAGCATTTT.

The chain links TRBV15 to TRBJ1-5; 12 nucleotides agree with TRBD1. This CDR3 has 15 residues. Germline CDR1 reads LNHNV; CDR2 reads YYDKDF (reference sequence). The J segment lost 3 bases and the V segment lost 5 bases, leaving 2 bases of the junction unmatched. The CDR3 sequence: CATSGTGGTNQPQHF. CDR3 in DNA: TGTGCCACCAGCGGGACAGGGGGCACCAATCAGCCCCAGCATTTT.

V usage is TRBV5-5 and J usage is TRBJ2-7; unclear D gene. Germline V CDR1 and CDR2: SGHKS, YYEKEE (reference sequence). The CDR3 extends over 16 amino acids. Trimming left V 0 bases short and J 2 bases short, with 15 bases between. CDR3 bases: TGTGCCAGCAGCTTGGTGGTACGTAGCACAACCTACGAGCAGTACTTC. The encoded protein is CASSLVVRSTTYEQYF.

J is TRBJ2-1 and V is TRBV12-2. TRBV12-2 is labeled a pseudogene. The CDR3 runs 16 residues. CDR3 amino acids: CASRFLETADHNEQFF. The CDR3 DNA reads as TGTGCAAGTCGCTTCCTCGAGACAGCGGACCACAATGAGCAGTTCTTC.

This chain uses TRBV11-3 with TRBJ2-7; D perhaps matches TRBD1 (5 bases). Germline V gene sequence: CDR1 SGHNT, CDR2 YENEEA. Trimming stripped 6 bases from V and 4 bases from J, with 13 bases between. CDR3 length: 13 amino acids. The CDR3 loop reads CASRRTHTYEQYF. Here the CDR3 DNA reads TGTGCCAGCAGACGGACACATACATACGAGCAGTACTTC.

CDR3 sequence (DNA): TGTGCCAGCAGTTTAGCTGGACAGGGCAATGAAAAACTGTTTTTT. Translation: CASSLAGQGNEKLFF. V is TRBV28 and J is TRBJ1-4; 8 bases map to TRBD1. V lost 2 bases and J lost 5; bases outside the gene matches: 4. This CDR3 contains 15 residues. Germline V gives CDR1 MDHEN, CDR2 SYDVKM.

V gene TRBV7-9 combines with J gene TRBJ1-2; D possibly corresponds to TRBD1 (6 bases). The germline V gene encodes CDR1 SEHNR and CDR2 FQNEAQ (reference sequence). This CDR3 is 12 amino acids long. With 1 base removed from V and 8 bases from J, the gap between germline ends came to 8 bases. The CDR3 region is CASSLEQGGYTF. CDR3 bases: TGTGCCAGCAGCTTAGAACAGGGAGGCTACACCTTC.

This chain connects TRBV21-1 to TRBJ1-5; the table's D gene call, TRBD1, was not cross checked with the DNA. TRBV21-1 is a listed pseudogene. This CDR3 spans 14 amino acids. The CDR3 DNA sequence: TGTGCCAGCAGGGCGCGACAGGGAAACCAGCCCCAGCATTTT. Amino acid sequence: CASRARQGNQPQHF.

The chain has TRBV19 and TRBJ1-2; TRBD1 matches 9 bases. CDR1 and CDR2 (germline): LNHDA, SQIVND (reference sequence). The CDR3 is 16 amino acids. Losses at the gene ends were 7 bases for V and 3 bases for J; bases not matched to a gene: 12. Here the CDR3 DNA reads TGTGCCAGTACGAGTATAGAGGGACAGGGCGACTATGGCTACACCTTC. Protein: CASTSIEGQGDYGYTF. Using reference TRBV19 and TRBJ1-2 for the parts outside the CDR3, the full variable domain is DGGITQSPKYLFRKEGQNVTLSCEQNLNHDAMYWYRQDPGQGLRLIYYSQIVNDFQKGDIAEGYSVSREKKESFPLTVTSAQKNPTAFYLCASTSIEGQGDYGYTFGSGTRLTVV.

This clone was detected only once. The V call is TRBV7-2, the J call TRBJ1-1; 8 nucleotides align to TRBD1. The CDR3 loop spans 14 amino acids. Losses at the gene ends were 8 bases for V and 4 bases for J; bases not matched to a gene: 9. Germline assignment: CDR1 SGHTA and CDR2 FQGNSA. CDR3 amino acids: CASSDREWSTEAFF. CDR3 DNA: TGTGCCAGCTCGGACAGGGAGTGGTCCACTGAAGCTTTCTTT.

The chain links TRBV4-1 to TRBJ1-2; D gene unclear. V was trimmed by 1 base and J by 3 bases, leaving 3 bases between them. The germline V gene encodes CDR1 MGHRA and CDR2 YSYEKL. This CDR3 is built from 12 residues. The CDR3 is CASSQGDYGYTF. The DNA for the CDR3 is TGCGCCAGCAGCCAAGGCGACTATGGCTACACCTTC.

The rearrangement uses TRBV4-1 and TRBJ2-7; D is uncertain. V dropped 0 bases and J dropped 0 bases, with 6 bases sitting between them. CDR3 length equals 14 residues. Germline V gene data show CDR1 as MGHRA and CDR2 as YSYEKL. The CDR3 DNA follows: TGCGCCAGCAGCCAAGAAGGTCTCTCCTACGAGCAGTACTTC. Translating it yields CASSQEGLSYEQYF.

The chain's CDR3 is CASSEANIADRDRSTSGANVLTF. In DNA, the CDR3 is TGTGCCAGCAGTGAAGCGAATATAGCCGACCGGGACAGGTCGACCTCTGGGGCCAACGTCCTGACTTTC. The V gene is TRBV2, the J gene TRBJ2-6, with TRBD1 matching over 8 bases. The CDR3 is made up of 23 amino acids. Germline CDR1 reads SNHLY; CDR2 reads FYNNEI. With 0 bases clipped from V and 0 bases from J, the junction kept 19 bases outside the gene matches. The whole variable domain, filled in from reference TRBV2 and TRBJ2-6, reads EPEVTQTPSHQVTQMGQEVILRCVPISNHLYFYWYRQILGQKVEFLVSFYNNEISEKSEIFDDQFSVERPDGSNFTLKIRSTKLEDSAMYFCASSEANIADRDRSTSGANVLTFGAGSRLTVL.